These 2 T cell receptor beta chains were sequenced from one sample in a study of blood T cell repertoires in COVID-19. The data were produced by immunoSEQ multiplex PCR, yet TCRdb's version contains in-frame clones alone and is incomplete. This table holds some 50,000 clones, 80% to 90% found once. Sequencing was carried out using peripheral blood. The receptors originated from a human donor in a cohort sampled during active COVID-19.

The CDR3 DNA follows: TGTGCCAGCGGGGCCCAGGCAGGGGCCAACGTCCTGACTTTC. Translating it yields CASGAQAGANVLTF. V gene TRBV28 combines with J gene TRBJ2-6, with D possibly matching TRBD1 (5 bases). The CDR3 covers 14 residues. Trimming took 8 bases from V and 4 from J, leaving 12 bases between them. Germline CDR1 reads MDHEN; CDR2 reads SYDVKM.

The CDR3 DNA reads TGTGCCAGCAGCCCCGGGACAGGGCTTCACTATGGCTACACCTTC. It specifies CASSPGTGLHYGYTF. V is TRBV5-6 and J is TRBJ1-2; 9 nucleotides line up with TRBD1. The CDR3 totals 15 residues. The germline CDR1 and CDR2 sequences are SGHDT and YYEEEE. The V segment lost 4 bases and the J segment 3 bases; nucleotides outside the gene matches: 7.